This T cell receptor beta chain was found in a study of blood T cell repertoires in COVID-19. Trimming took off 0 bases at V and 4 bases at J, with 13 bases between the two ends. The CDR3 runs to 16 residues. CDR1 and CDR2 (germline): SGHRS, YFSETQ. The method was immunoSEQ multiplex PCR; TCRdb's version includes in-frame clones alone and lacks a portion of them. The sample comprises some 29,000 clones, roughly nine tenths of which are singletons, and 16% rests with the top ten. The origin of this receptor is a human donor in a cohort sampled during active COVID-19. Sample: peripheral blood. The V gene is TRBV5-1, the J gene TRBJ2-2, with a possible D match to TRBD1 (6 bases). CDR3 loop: CASSLAGGQSTGELFF. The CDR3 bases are TGCGCCAGCAGCTTGGCCGGCGGACAGAGCACCGGGGAGCTGTTTTTT.